This entry describes one TCR beta chain. During active infection, Seattle patients enrolled and were then monitored through disease. In the study's own analysis: Reference gene primer amplification gave nucleated cell count estimates. Produced via immunoSEQ multiplex PCR; TCRdb's table is partial and in-frame only. D and trimming come from the DNA, and the V and J calls and clone size come from that table. This sample carries tens of thousands of clones, around 86% of them seen once, and the ten largest clones take about 5%. This sample stems from a study of blood T cell repertoires in COVID-19. In the study overall: The origin of the acute and convalescent COVID-19 samples was the United States, Italy and Spain. T cells, B-cell-depleted T cells, or PBMCs provided the cDNA or gDNA that served as material.

This CDR3 comprises 14 residues. Per the germline V gene, CDR1 is LGHDT and CDR2 is YNNKEL (reference sequence). V shed 6 bases, J shed 13 bases, and the junction held 10 bases outside the gene matches. The receptor's source is a man between 60 and 75 years old with COVID-19, enrolled during active disease. This chain uses TRBV3-1 (or the pseudogene TRBV3-2) with TRBJ2-3; 13 bases fit TRBD2. Material: peripheral blood. This CDR3 reads CASRRGTSGNFEYF. The DNA of the CDR3 is TGTGCCAGCAGGCGTGGGACTAGCGGGAATTTCGAGTATTTT.